One and the same sample provided the 21 T cell receptor beta chains below, sequenced in a study of shared T cell receptors in the human thymus. Assay: immunoSEQ multiplex PCR; the TCRdb copy retains only in-frame clones and omits some. This sample yields 550,000 to 800,000 clones, of which 70% to 90% are seen a single time; about 0.0098% belongs to the top ten. These data also formed part of another study, on human thymus T cells.

Input material: thymocytes. The receptors originated from a girl under three years old with a congenital heart defect.

The genes are TRBV5-1 and TRBJ2-7; possible D gene TRBD2, 5 bases. This CDR3 comprises 14 residues. The V end lost 5 bases, the J end lost 1 base, and 13 bases lay between the germline ends. CDR1 is SGHRS, CDR2 YFSETQ, per germline. The CDR3 nucleotides are TGCGCCAGCAGTGACCGGGATGGGTCCTACGAGCAGTACTTC. It translates to CASSDRDGSYEQYF.

The chain employs TRBV27 and TRBJ1-5; D is perhaps TRBD1 (5 bases). V was cut by 7 bases and J by 0 bases, with 28 bases left in between. Germline V gives CDR1 MNHEY, CDR2 SMNVEV (reference sequence). This CDR3 region has 20 residues. CDR3 in DNA: TGTGCCAGCAAAGGTTCTTCCCGGAGAGACACAGGCTCTAGCAATCAGCCCCAGCATTTT. This codes for CASKGSSRRDTGSSNQPQHF.

The V call is TRBV6-5, the J call TRBJ1-1; D is possibly TRBD1 (5 bases). This CDR3 region has 14 residues. CDR1 MNHEY and CDR2 SVGAGI come from the germline V gene. Between the trimmed V and J ends, which lost 6 bases and 8 bases, there was a span of 19 bases. In DNA, the CDR3 is TGTGCCAGCAGGGGGACTACAGACAGACGAGAAGCTTTCTTT. This encodes CASRGTTDRREAFF.

The CDR3 nucleotides are TGTGCCAGCAGCACGAGCGAGGATGGCTACACCTTC. It specifies CASSTSEDGYTF. V usage is TRBV9 and J usage is TRBJ1-2, with D unresolved. This CDR3 spans 12 amino acids. Trimming removed 4 bases from V and 6 bases from J, with 10 bases in between. The germline CDR1 and CDR2 sequences are SGDLS and YYNGEE.

The V call is TRBV7-9, the J call TRBJ2-3; 10 bases match TRBD1. V shed 6 bases and J 2 bases; nucleotides not matched to a gene: 11. The CDR3 contains 17 residues. Germline loops: CDR1 SEHNR, CDR2 FQNEAQ (reference sequence). The CDR3, as DNA: TGTGCCAGCAGTTGCCAAGCGGACAGGGGGATCACAGATACGCAGTATTTT. Amino acid sequence: CASSCQADRGITDTQYF.

This chain connects TRBV9 to TRBJ2-5; 9 bases are shared with TRBD2. The germline V gene has CDR1 SGDLS and CDR2 YYNGEE. The CDR3 covers 16 residues. V lost 0 bases to trimming and J lost 5 bases; unmatched junction nucleotides: 8. The CDR3 region is CASSVGGGVRAETQYF. CDR3 DNA: TGTGCCAGCAGCGTAGGCGGGGGGGTAAGGGCGGAGACCCAGTACTTC.

V is TRBV7-6 and J is TRBJ2-1, with 9 bases matching TRBD2. V was clipped by 5 bases and J by 3 bases; unmatched bases: 8. This CDR3 is built from 16 residues. CDR1 and CDR2 from the germline V gene are SGHVS and FNYEAQ. The DNA of the CDR3 is TGTGCCAGCAGCCAAGAGTATAGCGGGGGCTACAATGAGCAGTTCTTC. Its protein product is CASSQEYSGGYNEQFF.

This chain links TRBV7-9 with TRBJ2-2, with TRBD1 as a possible D gene (5 bases). CDR3 size: 15 residues. The germline CDR1 and CDR2 sequences are SEHNR and FQNEAQ (reference sequence). The V gene lost 6 bases and the J gene lost 6 bases, with 17 bases spanning the gap. This CDR3 is CASRTATHTAGELFF. CDR3 coding DNA: TGTGCCAGCAGGACAGCTACCCACACCGCCGGGGAGCTGTTTTTT.

V gene TRBV2 combines with J gene TRBJ1-2, with 7 bases fitting TRBD1. Germline CDR1 and CDR2: SNHLY and FYNNEI. After removal of 7 bases from V and 2 bases from J, the junction contained 7 bases not matched to a gene. CDR3 length: 14 residues. DNA of the CDR3: TGTGCCAGCAATCGACAGGGCCCCAACTATGGCTACACCTTC. Translation: CASNRQGPNYGYTF.

The V gene is TRBV19, the J gene TRBJ2-1, with 9 bases that match TRBD1. From germline, CDR1 is LNHDA and CDR2 SQIVND (reference sequence). V trimming: 9 bases; J trimming: 8 bases; junction bases outside the gene matches: 11. The CDR3 covers 14 residues. The CDR3 sequence is CASQTGGAEDEQFF. The CDR3 region has the DNA TGTGCCAGCCAAACAGGGGGCGCCGAGGATGAGCAGTTCTTC.

V usage is TRBV2 and J usage is TRBJ2-5; 13 bases are shared with TRBD2. The CDR3 totals 16 residues. Germline lookup yields CDR1 SNHLY and CDR2 FYNNEI. The V gene end was trimmed by 6 bases and the J gene end by 5 bases; junction bases not matched to a gene: 9. CDR3 bases: TGTGCCAGCAGCGAACTTGGGACTAGCGGGGCTGAGACCCAGTACTTC. Its protein product is CASSELGTSGAETQYF.

The gene calls are TRBV7-9 and TRBJ1-1; no clear D. This CDR3 comprises 12 residues. V lost 5 bases and J lost 6, with 10 bases in between. From germline, CDR1 is SEHNR and CDR2 FQNEAQ (reference sequence). The CDR3 nucleotides are TGTGCCAGCAGCCCAATAGTCGCTGAAGCTTTCTTT. Its protein is CASSPIVAEAFF. Full variable domain (missing parts from reference TRBV7-9 and TRBJ1-1): DTGVSQNPRHKITKRGQNVTFRCDPISEHNRLYWYRQTLGQGPEFLTYFQNEAQLEKSRLLSDRFSAERPKGSFSTLEIQRTEQGDSAMYLCASSPIVAEAFFGQGTRLTVV.

CDR3 in DNA: TGTGCCACCGGGACAGGGTCGATCGGGAGCAATCAGCCCCAGCATTTT. Its protein is CATGTGSIGSNQPQHF. The rearrangement uses TRBV19 and TRBJ1-5, with 9 positions matching TRBD1. J lost 1 base, V lost 10 bases, and 11 bases had no gene match. The CDR3 extends over 16 amino acids. Germline V gene data show CDR1 as LNHDA and CDR2 as SQIVND (reference sequence).

The chain joins TRBV5-1 to TRBJ2-3; D is undetermined. V gave up 1 base and J gave up 2 bases, with 8 bases separating them. The CDR3 length is 14 residues. Germline V lookup: CDR1 SGHRS, CDR2 YFSETQ. Here the CDR3 DNA reads TGCGCCAGCAGCTTGAGGCACTACACAGATACGCAGTATTTT. Protein sequence: CASSLRHYTDTQYF.

The rearrangement links TRBV4-1 to TRBJ1-1; the D gene is possibly TRBD1 (5 bases). The CDR3 totals 12 residues. CDR1 is MGHRA and CDR2 is YSYEKL in the germline V gene. The germline V and J ends were trimmed by 3 bases and 5 bases, with 7 bases remaining between them. The CDR3 coding sequence is TGCGCCAGCAGCCAGGGGCGGACTGAAGCTTTCTTT. Amino acid sequence: CASSQGRTEAFF.

V and J are TRBV29-1 and TRBJ2-7; 10 nucleotides agree with TRBD1. Germline lookup yields CDR1 SQVTM and CDR2 ANQGSEA. Losses at the gene ends were 6 bases for V and 2 bases for J; bases not matched to a gene: 7. The CDR3 runs 14 residues. Written as DNA, the CDR3 is TGCAGCGTCGCCGGGACAGGGGTACCCTACGAGCAGTACTTC. Encoded protein: CSVAGTGVPYEQYF.

This clone appeared a single time. The V and J genes are TRBV4-1 and TRBJ1-1, with 9 bases identical to TRBD1. The CDR3 has 18 residues. Germline V gene lookup returns CDR1 MGHRA and CDR2 YSYEKL. J lost 7 bases, V lost 0 bases, and 15 bases had no gene match. CDR3 DNA: TGCGCCAGCAGCCAAGACTTGTCCCGGGCCCGACAGGGGGTTGAAGCTTTCTTT. It specifies CASSQDLSRARQGVEAFF.

The rearrangement links TRBV28 to TRBJ1-2; D possibly corresponds to TRBD1 (6 bases). The CDR3 has 19 residues. Trimming removed 6 bases at V and 3 bases at J, with 29 bases between. Germline V gene lookup returns CDR1 MDHEN and CDR2 SYDVKM. CDR3 in DNA: TGTGCCAGCAGATCTAGGGGGAATGACAGCACCCAAGGATACTATGGCTACACCTTC. Translating gives CASRSRGNDSTQGYYGYTF.

The chain uses TRBV19 and TRBJ1-2; D is unclear. V lost 5 bases and J 4 bases, leaving 14 bases between the germline ends. The germline V gene has CDR1 LNHDA and CDR2 SQIVND (reference sequence). The CDR3 loop spans 14 amino acids. The CDR3 sequence is CASSAENGGYGYTF. CDR3 coding DNA: TGTGCCAGTAGTGCCGAGAATGGCGGCTATGGCTACACCTTC.

V gene TRBV28 combines with J gene TRBJ1-2, with D possibly being TRBD1 (6 bases). This CDR3 contains 14 residues. The germline V gene has CDR1 MDHEN and CDR2 SYDVKM. The V gene lost 5 bases and the J gene lost 4 bases, with 14 bases spanning the gap. The CDR3 nucleotides read TGTGCCAGCAGTCCAAGGACAGTTCTCTATGGCTACACCTTC. Protein sequence: CASSPRTVLYGYTF.

The rearrangement uses TRBV6-8 and TRBJ2-6; D is perhaps TRBD1 (6 bases). Trimming left V 2 bases short and J 3 bases short, with 11 bases between. Germline CDR1 reads MNHGY; CDR2 reads SAAAGT. CDR3 length: 16 amino acids. CDR3: CASSYAGEIGANVLTF. DNA of the CDR3: TGTGCCAGCAGTTACGCAGGGGAGATTGGGGCCAACGTCCTGACTTTC.